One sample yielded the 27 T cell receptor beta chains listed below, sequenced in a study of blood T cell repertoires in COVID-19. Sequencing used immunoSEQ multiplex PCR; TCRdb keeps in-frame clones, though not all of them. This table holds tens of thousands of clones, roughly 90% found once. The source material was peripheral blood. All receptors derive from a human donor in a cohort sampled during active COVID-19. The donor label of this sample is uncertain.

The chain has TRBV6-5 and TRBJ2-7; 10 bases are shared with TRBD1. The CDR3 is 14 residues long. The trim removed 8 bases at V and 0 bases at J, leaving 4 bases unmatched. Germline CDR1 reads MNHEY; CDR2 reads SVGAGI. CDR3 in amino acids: CASAGQGSSYEQYF. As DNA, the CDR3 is TGTGCCAGCGCGGGACAGGGGAGCTCCTACGAGCAGTACTTC.

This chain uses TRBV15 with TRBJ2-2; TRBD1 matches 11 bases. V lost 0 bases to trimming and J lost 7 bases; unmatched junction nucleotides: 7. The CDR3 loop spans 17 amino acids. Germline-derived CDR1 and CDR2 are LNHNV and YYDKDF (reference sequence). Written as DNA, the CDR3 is TGTGCCACCAGCAGAGATCTAAGGACAGGGGGCAACGGGGAGCTGTTTTTT. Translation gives CATSRDLRTGGNGELFF.

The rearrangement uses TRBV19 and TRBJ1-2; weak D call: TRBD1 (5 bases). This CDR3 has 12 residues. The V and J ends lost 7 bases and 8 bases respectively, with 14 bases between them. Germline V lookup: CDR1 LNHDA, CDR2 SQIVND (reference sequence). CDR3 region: CASTQQGRGYTF. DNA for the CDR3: TGTGCCAGTACCCAGCAGGGTAGGGGCTACACCTTC.

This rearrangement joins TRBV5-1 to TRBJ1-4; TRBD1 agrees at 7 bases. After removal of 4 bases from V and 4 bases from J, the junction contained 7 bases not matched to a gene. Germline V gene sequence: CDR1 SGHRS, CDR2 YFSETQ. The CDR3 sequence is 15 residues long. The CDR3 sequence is CASSDIQGSNEKLFF. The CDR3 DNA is TGCGCCAGCAGCGATATACAGGGGAGTAATGAAAAACTGTTTTTT.

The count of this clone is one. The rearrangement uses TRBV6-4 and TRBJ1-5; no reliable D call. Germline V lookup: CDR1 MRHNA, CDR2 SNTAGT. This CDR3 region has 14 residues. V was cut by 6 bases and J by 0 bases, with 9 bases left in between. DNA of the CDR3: TGTGCCAGCAGCCCCGAGTATAGCAATCAGCCCCAGCATTTT. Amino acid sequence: CASSPEYSNQPQHF.

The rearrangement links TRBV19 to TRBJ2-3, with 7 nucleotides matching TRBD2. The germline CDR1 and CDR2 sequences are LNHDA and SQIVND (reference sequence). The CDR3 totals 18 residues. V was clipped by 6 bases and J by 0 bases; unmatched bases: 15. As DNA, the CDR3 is TGTGCCAGTAGCCGCCGGGGCGGGAGTGGTTCTAGCACAGATACGCAGTATTTT. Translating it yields CASSRRGGSGSSTDTQYF.

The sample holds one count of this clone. The CDR3 spells CATSRNRGMGETQYF. The CDR3, as DNA: TGTGCCACCAGCAGAAACAGGGGTATGGGAGAGACCCAGTACTTC. This rearrangement joins TRBV15 to TRBJ2-5, with TRBD1 matching over 7 bases. The CDR3 runs 15 residues. CDR1 and CDR2 (germline): LNHNV, YYDKDF (reference sequence). V gave up 2 bases and J gave up 4 bases; unmatched junction bases: 7.

Here the CDR3 reads CASSDRTTGLAGTDTQYF. In DNA form, the CDR3 reads TGTGCCAGCAGTGACCGAACCACCGGACTAGCGGGGACAGATACGCAGTATTTT. The rearrangement links TRBV28 to TRBJ2-3; TRBD2 agrees at 12 bases. This CDR3 comprises 18 residues. CDR1 is MDHEN, CDR2 SYDVKM, per germline. Losses at the gene ends were 5 bases for V and 3 bases for J; bases not matched to a gene: 12. The full variable domain, with the rest looked up from reference TRBV28 and TRBJ2-3, is DVKVTQSSRYLVKRTGEKVFLECVQDMDHENMFWYRQDPGLGLRLIYFSYDVKMKEKGDIPEGYSVSREKKERFSLILESASTNQTSMYLCASSDRTTGLAGTDTQYFGPGTRLTVL.

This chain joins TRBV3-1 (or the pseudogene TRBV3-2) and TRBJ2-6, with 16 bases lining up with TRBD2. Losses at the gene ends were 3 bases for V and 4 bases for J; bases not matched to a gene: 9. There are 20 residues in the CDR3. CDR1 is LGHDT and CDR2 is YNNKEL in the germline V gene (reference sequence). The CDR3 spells CASSQGLAGGPSGGANVLTF. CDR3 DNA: TGTGCCAGCAGCCAGGGACTAGCGGGAGGGCCCTCGGGAGGGGCCAACGTCCTGACTTTC.

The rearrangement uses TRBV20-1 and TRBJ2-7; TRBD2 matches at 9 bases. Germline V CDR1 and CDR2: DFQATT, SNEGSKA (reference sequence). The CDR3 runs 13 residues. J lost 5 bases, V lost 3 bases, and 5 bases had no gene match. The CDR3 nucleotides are TGCAGTGCTAGTAGCGGGAGTGCCCACGAGCAGTACTTC. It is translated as CSASSGSAHEQYF.

CDR3 nucleotide sequence: TGTGCCAGCTTCGTAGCGGGTTTGGGGGAGACCCAGTACTTC. This encodes CASFVAGLGETQYF. This sequence joins TRBV5-4 and TRBJ2-5; 7 positions match TRBD2. V was clipped by 7 bases and J by 5 bases; unmatched bases: 11. The CDR3 totals 14 residues. Per germline, CDR1 SGHNT and CDR2 YYREEE (reference sequence). Supplemented by reference TRBV5-4 and TRBJ2-5, the full variable domain reads ETGVTQSPTHLIKTRGQQVTLRCSSQSGHNTVSWYQQALGQGPQFIFQYYREEENGRGNFPPRFSGLQFPNYSSELNVNALELDDSALYLCASFVAGLGETQYFGPGTRLLVL.

The CDR3 sequence is CASSLLRETAREQFF. The CDR3 bases are TGTGCCAGCAGCTTGCTTCGGGAGACCGCAAGGGAGCAGTTCTTC. This sequence joins TRBV5-6 and TRBJ2-1; weak D call: TRBD2 (6 bases). The CDR3 loop spans 15 amino acids. Trimming stripped 1 base from V and 10 bases from J, with 18 bases between. Germline CDR1 and CDR2: SGHDT and YYEEEE.

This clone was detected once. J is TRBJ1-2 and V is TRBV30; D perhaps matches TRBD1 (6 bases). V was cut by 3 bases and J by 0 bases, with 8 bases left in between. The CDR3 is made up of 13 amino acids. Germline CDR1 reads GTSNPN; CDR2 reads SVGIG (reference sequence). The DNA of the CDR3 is TGTGCCTGGAGGGACAGCACTAACTATGGCTACACCTTC. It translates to CAWRDSTNYGYTF. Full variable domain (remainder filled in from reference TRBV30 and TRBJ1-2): SQTIHQWPATLVQPVGSPLSLECTVEGTSNPNLYWYRQAAGRGLQLLFYSVGIGQISSEVPQNLSASRPQDRQFILSSKKLLLSDSGFYLCAWRDSTNYGYTFGSGTRLTVV.

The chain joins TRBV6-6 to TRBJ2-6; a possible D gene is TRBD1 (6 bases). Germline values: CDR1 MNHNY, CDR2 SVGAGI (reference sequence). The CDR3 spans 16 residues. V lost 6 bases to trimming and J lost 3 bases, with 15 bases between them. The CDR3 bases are TGTGCCAGCAGCCAAAACAGGGTCTTTGGGGCCAACGTCCTGACTTTC. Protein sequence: CASSQNRVFGANVLTF.

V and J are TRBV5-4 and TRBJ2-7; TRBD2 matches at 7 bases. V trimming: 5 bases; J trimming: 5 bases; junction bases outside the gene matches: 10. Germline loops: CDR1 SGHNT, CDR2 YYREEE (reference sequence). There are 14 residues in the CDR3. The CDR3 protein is CASSSPRELNEQYF. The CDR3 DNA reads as TGTGCCAGCAGTTCCCCGCGGGAGTTAAACGAGCAGTACTTC.

DNA of the CDR3: TGTGCCAGCAGCGTATCTGTACTAGCCTACGAGCAGTACTTC. Its protein is CASSVSVLAYEQYF. This chain uses TRBV9 with TRBJ2-7, with a possible D match to TRBD2 (5 bases). The ends were cut back, 1 base at V and 2 bases at J, with 10 bases in the middle. CDR3 length: 14 residues. Germline CDR1 SGDLS, CDR2 YYNGEE.

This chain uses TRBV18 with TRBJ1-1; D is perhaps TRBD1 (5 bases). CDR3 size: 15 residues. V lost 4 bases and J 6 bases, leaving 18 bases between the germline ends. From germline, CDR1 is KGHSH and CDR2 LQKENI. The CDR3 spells CASSRQTQGISEAFF. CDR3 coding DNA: TGTGCCAGCTCACGACAGACCCAAGGTATCTCTGAAGCTTTCTTT.

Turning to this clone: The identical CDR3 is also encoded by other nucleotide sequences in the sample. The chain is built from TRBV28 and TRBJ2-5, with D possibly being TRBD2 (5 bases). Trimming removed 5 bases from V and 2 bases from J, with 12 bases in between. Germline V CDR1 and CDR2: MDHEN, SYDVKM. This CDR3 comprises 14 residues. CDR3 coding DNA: TGTGCCAGCAGTCTCTTTCGGGGACAAGAGACCCAGTACTTC. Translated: CASSLFRGQETQYF.

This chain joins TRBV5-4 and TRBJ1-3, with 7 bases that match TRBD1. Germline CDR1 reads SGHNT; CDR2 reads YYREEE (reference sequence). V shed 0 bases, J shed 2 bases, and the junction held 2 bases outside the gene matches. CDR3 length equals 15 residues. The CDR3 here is CASSLDRGTGNTIYF. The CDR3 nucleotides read TGTGCCAGCAGCTTGGACAGGGGAACTGGAAACACCATATATTTT.

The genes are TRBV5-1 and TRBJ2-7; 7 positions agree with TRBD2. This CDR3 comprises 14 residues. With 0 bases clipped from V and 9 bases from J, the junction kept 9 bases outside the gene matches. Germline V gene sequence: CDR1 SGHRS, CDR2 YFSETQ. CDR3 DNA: TGCGCCAGCAGCTTGGTTGGTAGCGGGTATGCGCAGTACTTC. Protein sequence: CASSLVGSGYAQYF.

The DNA of the CDR3 is TGCGCCAGCAGCGCGACAGGGTGGAGGGCTGAAGCTTTCTTT. Translating gives CASSATGWRAEAFF. The V gene is TRBV5-1, the J gene TRBJ1-1; 7 bases align to TRBD1. CDR1 and CDR2 (germline): SGHRS, YFSETQ. The CDR3 consists of 14 residues. V was clipped by 4 bases and J by 6 bases; unmatched bases: 9.

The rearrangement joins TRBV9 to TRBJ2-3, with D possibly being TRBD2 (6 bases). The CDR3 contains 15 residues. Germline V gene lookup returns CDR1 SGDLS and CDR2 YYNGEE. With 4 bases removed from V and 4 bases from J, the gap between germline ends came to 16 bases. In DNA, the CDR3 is TGTGCCAGCAGCCGGGACTCGGCTTCCCCAGATACGCAGTATTTT. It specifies CASSRDSASPDTQYF. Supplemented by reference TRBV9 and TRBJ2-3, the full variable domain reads DSGVTQTPKHLITATGQRVTLRCSPRSGDLSVYWYQQSLDQGLQFLIQYYNGEERAKGNILERFSAQQFPDLHSELNLSSLELGDSALYFCASSRDSASPDTQYFGPGTRLTVL.

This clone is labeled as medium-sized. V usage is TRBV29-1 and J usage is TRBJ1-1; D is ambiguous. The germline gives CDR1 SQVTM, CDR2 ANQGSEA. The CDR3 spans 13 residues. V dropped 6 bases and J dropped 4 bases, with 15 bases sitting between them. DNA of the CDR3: TGCAGCGTCAGGCTTGACACCATCACTGAAGCTTTCTTT. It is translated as CSVRLDTITEAFF.

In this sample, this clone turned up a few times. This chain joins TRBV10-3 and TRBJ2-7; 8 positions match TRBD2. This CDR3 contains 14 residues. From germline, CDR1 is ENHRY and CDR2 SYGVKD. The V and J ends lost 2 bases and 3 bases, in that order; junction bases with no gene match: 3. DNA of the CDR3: TGTGCCATCAGTGAGAACGGGAGGGGCTACGAGCAGTACTTC. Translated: CAISENGRGYEQYF.

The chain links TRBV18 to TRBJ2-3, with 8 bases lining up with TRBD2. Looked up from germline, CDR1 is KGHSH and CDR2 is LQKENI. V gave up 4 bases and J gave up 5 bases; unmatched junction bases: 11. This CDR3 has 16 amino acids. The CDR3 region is CASSRRTSGSIDTQYF. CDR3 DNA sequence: TGTGCCAGCTCACGGCGCACCAGCGGGAGTATAGATACGCAGTATTTT. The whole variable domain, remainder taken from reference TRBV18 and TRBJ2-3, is NAGVMQNPRHLVRRRGQEARLRCSPMKGHSHVYWYRQLPEEGLKFMVYLQKENIIDESGMPKERFSAEFPKEGPSILRIQQVVRGDSAAYFCASSRRTSGSIDTQYFGPGTRLTVL.

The CDR3 loop is CASSPLAGGADTQYF. For the CDR3, the DNA is TGTGCCAGCAGCCCACTAGCGGGAGGGGCAGATACGCAGTATTTT. This chain uses TRBV7-2 with TRBJ2-3; TRBD2 agrees at 13 bases. The ends lost 5 bases at V and 4 bases at J; junction bases unmatched: 3. In germline, CDR1 is SGHTA, CDR2 FQGNSA. The CDR3 extends over 15 amino acids.

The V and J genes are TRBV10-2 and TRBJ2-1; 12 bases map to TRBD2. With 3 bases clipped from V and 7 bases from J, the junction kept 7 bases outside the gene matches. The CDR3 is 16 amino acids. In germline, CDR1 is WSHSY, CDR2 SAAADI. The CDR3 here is CASSDHLAGGPNEQFF. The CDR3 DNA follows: TGCGCCAGCAGTGACCATCTAGCGGGAGGGCCGAATGAGCAGTTCTTC.